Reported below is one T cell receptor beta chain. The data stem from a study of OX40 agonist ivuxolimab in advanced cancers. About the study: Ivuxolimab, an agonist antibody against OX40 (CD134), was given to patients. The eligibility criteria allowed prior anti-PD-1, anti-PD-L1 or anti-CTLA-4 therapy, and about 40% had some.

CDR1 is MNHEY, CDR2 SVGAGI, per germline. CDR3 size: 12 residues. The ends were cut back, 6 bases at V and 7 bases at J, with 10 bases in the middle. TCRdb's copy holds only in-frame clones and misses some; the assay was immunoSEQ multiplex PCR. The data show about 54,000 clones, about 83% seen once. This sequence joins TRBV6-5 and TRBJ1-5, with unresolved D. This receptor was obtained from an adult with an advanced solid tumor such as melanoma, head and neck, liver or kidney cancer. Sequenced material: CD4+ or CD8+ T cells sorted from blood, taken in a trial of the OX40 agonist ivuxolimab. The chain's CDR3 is CASRREEQPQHF. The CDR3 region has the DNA TGTGCCAGCAGAAGGGAGGAACAGCCCCAGCATTTT.